The 3 T cell receptor beta chains presented below share a single source sample, sequenced in a study of blood T cell repertoires in COVID-19. The method was immunoSEQ multiplex PCR; TCRdb's version includes in-frame clones alone and lacks a portion of them. Among roughly 140,000 clones listed, under 90% were seen once. Specimen: peripheral blood. Every receptor here comes from an elderly woman in a cohort sampled during active or convalescent COVID-19.

This chain uses TRBV28 with TRBJ2-3, with 8 bases aligning to TRBD2. This CDR3 has 19 residues. Germline values: CDR1 MDHEN, CDR2 SYDVKM. V gave up 6 bases and J gave up 0 bases; unmatched junction bases: 17. Here the CDR3 DNA reads TGTGCCAGCAGCTACCCCGGGGCGGGGGGCCTCCGTAGCACAGATACGCAGTATTTT. Residues: CASSYPGAGGLRSTDTQYF.

V gene TRBV5-1 combines with J gene TRBJ2-5; TRBD2 matches at 7 bases. Germline CDR1 is SGHRS and CDR2 is YFSETQ. The length of the CDR3 is 14 residues. Losses at the gene ends were 1 base for V and 3 bases for J; bases not matched to a gene: 3. CDR3 in DNA: TGCGCCAGCAGCTTGTGGACTAGAGAAGAGACCCAGTACTTC. Amino acid sequence: CASSLWTREETQYF.

V usage is TRBV11-2 and J usage is TRBJ2-7, with TRBD2 matching over 9 bases. The J segment lost 2 bases and the V segment lost 3 bases, leaving 5 bases of the junction unmatched. The CDR3 is made up of 15 amino acids. Per germline, CDR1 SGHAT and CDR2 FQNNGV. CDR3 amino acids: CASSFQRGVTYEQYF. The CDR3 nucleotides are TGTGCCAGCAGCTTCCAGCGGGGGGTGACCTACGAGCAGTACTTC.